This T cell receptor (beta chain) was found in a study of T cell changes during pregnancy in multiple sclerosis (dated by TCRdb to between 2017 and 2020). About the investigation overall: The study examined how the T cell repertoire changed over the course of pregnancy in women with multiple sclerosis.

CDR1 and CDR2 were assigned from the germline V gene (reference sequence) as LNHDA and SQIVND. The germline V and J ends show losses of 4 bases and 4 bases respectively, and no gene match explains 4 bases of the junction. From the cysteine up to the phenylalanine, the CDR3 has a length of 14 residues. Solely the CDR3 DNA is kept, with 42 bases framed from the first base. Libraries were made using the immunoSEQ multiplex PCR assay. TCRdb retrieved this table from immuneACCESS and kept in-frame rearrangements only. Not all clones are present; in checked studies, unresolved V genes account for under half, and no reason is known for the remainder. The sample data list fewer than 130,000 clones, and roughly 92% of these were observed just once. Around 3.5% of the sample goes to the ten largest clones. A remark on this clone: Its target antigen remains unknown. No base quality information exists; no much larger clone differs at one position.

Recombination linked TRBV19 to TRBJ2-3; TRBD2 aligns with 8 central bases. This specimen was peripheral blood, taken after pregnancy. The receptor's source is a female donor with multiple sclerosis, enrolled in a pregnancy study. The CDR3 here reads CASSRGLDADTQYF. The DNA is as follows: TGTGCCAGTAGTAGGGGACTAGACGCAGATACGCAGTATTTT.